The source of this T cell receptor (beta chain) is a study of OX40 agonist ivuxolimab in advanced cancers. In the study overall: Patients received ivuxolimab, an agonistic anti-OX40 (CD134) antibody. General study findings and limits: Low normalized T-cell clonal expansion was also seen in some nonresponders.

Germline V gene sequence: CDR1 MNHNS, CDR2 SASEGT. The CDR3 totals 12 residues. V was cut by 2 bases and J by 4 bases, with 6 bases left in between. Note on this clone: Its antigen remains unknown.

Repertoires were generated with immunoSEQ multiplex PCR, while TCRdb's copy carries only in-frame clones and drops some. Seen here are about 88,000 clones, approximately 85% observed once, and the top ten hold 0.22%. The TCR sequence derives from an adult with an advanced solid tumor such as melanoma, head and neck, liver or kidney cancer. This chain links TRBV6-1 with TRBJ2-7; D call uncertain. This specimen consisted of CD4+ or CD8+ T cells sorted from blood, obtained in a trial of the OX40 agonist ivuxolimab. The CDR3 bases are TGTGCCAGCAGTGAATCTACGTACGAGCAGTACGTC. Translating it yields CASSESTYEQYV.